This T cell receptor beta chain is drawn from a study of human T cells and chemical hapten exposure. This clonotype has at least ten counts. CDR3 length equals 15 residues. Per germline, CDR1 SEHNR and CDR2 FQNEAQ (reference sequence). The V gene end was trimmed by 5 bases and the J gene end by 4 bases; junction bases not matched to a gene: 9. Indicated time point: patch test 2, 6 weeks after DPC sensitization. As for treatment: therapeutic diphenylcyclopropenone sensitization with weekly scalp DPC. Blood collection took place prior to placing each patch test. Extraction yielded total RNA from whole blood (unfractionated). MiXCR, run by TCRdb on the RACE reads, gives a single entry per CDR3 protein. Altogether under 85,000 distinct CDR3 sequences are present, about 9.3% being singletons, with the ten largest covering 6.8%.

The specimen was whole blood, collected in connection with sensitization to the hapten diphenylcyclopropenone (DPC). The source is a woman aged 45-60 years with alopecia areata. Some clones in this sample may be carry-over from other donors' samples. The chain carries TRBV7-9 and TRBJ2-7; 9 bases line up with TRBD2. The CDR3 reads CASSPFPLAGYEQYF. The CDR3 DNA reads TGTGCCAGCAGCCCCTTCCCCCTAGCGGGGTACGAGCAGTACTTC.